One and the same sample provided the 28 T cell receptor beta chains below, sequenced in a study of CD8+ T cells in alopecia areata. Extracted RNA was reverse transcribed into cDNA, the sequencing template. Profiling relied on immunoSEQ multiplex PCR, and the TCRdb table lists in-frame clones only, not all of them. The sample records under 70,000 clones, around 96% being singletons. Source: CD8+ T cells sorted from blood, taken at week 0. The receptor source for this set is a human donor with alopecia areata.

The chain carries TRBV15 and TRBJ2-1; no firm D call. Germline lookup yields CDR1 LNHNV and CDR2 YYDKDF (reference sequence). V lost 1 base to trimming and J lost 5 bases, with 12 bases between them. The CDR3 has 15 residues. For the CDR3, the DNA is TGTGCCACCAGCAGAGCGGCCTACCAAAACAATGAGCAGTTCTTC. This translates into CATSRAAYQNNEQFF.

The chain couples TRBV7-6 to TRBJ1-2; D gene unclear. This CDR3 is built from 15 residues. The germline V and J ends were trimmed by 0 bases and 8 bases, with 16 bases remaining between them. Germline values: CDR1 SGHVS, CDR2 FNYEAQ. This chain's CDR3 is CASSLARSALSGYTF. The CDR3, as DNA: TGTGCCAGCAGCTTAGCGCGGTCCGCACTATCGGGCTACACCTTC.

This chain joins TRBV18 and TRBJ2-1, with D possibly matching TRBD2 (5 bases). The length of the CDR3 is 12 residues. The germline gives CDR1 KGHSH, CDR2 LQKENI. Trimming left V 5 bases short and J 7 bases short, with 9 bases between. The CDR3 loop is CASSTTGNEQFF. CDR3 sequence (DNA): TGTGCCAGCTCAACCACGGGAAATGAGCAGTTCTTC.

The CDR3 region has the DNA TGTGCCAGTAAAACAGGGGGAGACGGCTACACCTTC. This translates into CASKTGGDGYTF. The J gene is TRBJ1-2, the V gene TRBV19; TRBD1 matches 8 bases. V trimming: 7 bases; J trimming: 8 bases; junction bases outside the gene matches: 6. In germline, CDR1 is LNHDA, CDR2 SQIVND (reference sequence). The CDR3 sequence is 12 residues long.

The chain has TRBV6-5 and TRBJ2-2; D is tentatively TRBD1 or TRBD2 (5 bases each). The CDR3 extends over 16 amino acids. CDR1 is MNHEY, CDR2 SVGAGI, per germline. Trimming took off 0 bases at V and 3 bases at J, with 11 bases between the two ends. CDR3 region: CASSYSTGRYTGELFF. The CDR3 coding sequence is TGTGCCAGCAGTTACTCGACGGGGCGGTACACCGGGGAGCTGTTTTTT.

V gene TRBV2 combines with J gene TRBJ1-2; 9 positions agree with TRBD1. The CDR3 length is 16 residues. CDR1 is SNHLY and CDR2 is FYNNEI in the germline V gene. The ends lost 3 bases at V and 4 bases at J; junction bases unmatched: 9. CDR3 sequence (DNA): TGTGCCAGCAGTGATTCGCCGGGACAGGGCTCCTATGGCTACACCTTC. This encodes CASSDSPGQGSYGYTF.

The chain has TRBV5-1 and TRBJ2-7, with a weak D call TRBD2 (6 bases). Germline loops: CDR1 SGHRS, CDR2 YFSETQ. Trimming cost V 0 bases and J 6 bases, with 10 bases left between them. The CDR3 is 13 residues long. CDR3 coding DNA: TGCGCCAGCAGCTTGGGTAGCGGAGGCGAGCAGTACTTC. Its protein is CASSLGSGGEQYF.

The chain has TRBV7-9 and TRBJ2-1; D possibly corresponds to TRBD2 (7 bases). Germline V lookup: CDR1 SEHNR, CDR2 FQNEAQ (reference sequence). CDR3 length: 16 amino acids. Trimming removed 5 bases from V and 5 bases from J, with 19 bases in between. For the CDR3, the DNA is TGTGCCAGCAGCCGCTTATTGGGGGGGCTTAACAATGAGCAGTTCTTC. Translation: CASSRLLGGLNNEQFF. Combining the CDR3 with reference TRBV7-9 and TRBJ2-1 gives the whole variable domain DTGVSQNPRHKITKRGQNVTFRCDPISEHNRLYWYRQTLGQGPEFLTYFQNEAQLEKSRLLSDRFSAERPKGSFSTLEIQRTEQGDSAMYLCASSRLLGGLNNEQFFGPGTRLTVL.

The rearrangement links TRBV4-1 to TRBJ2-1; D remains ambiguous. The CDR3 has 14 amino acids. CDR1 is MGHRA, CDR2 YSYEKL, per germline. Trimming removed 0 bases from V and 8 bases from J, with 11 bases in between. CDR3 loop: CASSQDRISDEQFF. CDR3 DNA sequence: TGCGCCAGCAGCCAAGATAGAATCTCGGATGAGCAGTTCTTC.

In this sample, this clone turned up once. The chain combines TRBV6-1 with TRBJ2-7, with 8 nucleotides matching TRBD1. This CDR3 region has 14 residues. The junction had 6 bases not matched to a gene; V was cut back by 3 bases and J by 5 bases. From germline, CDR1 is MNHNS and CDR2 SASEGT. The CDR3 reads CASSDGSGGNEQYF. DNA for the CDR3: TGTGCCAGCAGTGATGGGTCAGGGGGCAACGAGCAGTACTTC.

The genes are TRBV7-9 and TRBJ2-3, with D perhaps TRBD1 (5 bases). Trimming pared 1 base from V and 3 bases from J, leaving 11 bases between. This CDR3 has 15 residues. Germline assignment: CDR1 SEHNR and CDR2 FQNEAQ (reference sequence). CDR3 in amino acids: CASSLEGERTDTQYF. The CDR3 DNA follows: TGTGCCAGCAGCTTAGAAGGGGAACGTACAGATACGCAGTATTTT.

The chain couples TRBV13 to TRBJ2-7; 8 positions match TRBD2. The V gene's germline CDR1 is PRHDT and CDR2 FYEKMQ (reference sequence). CDR3 length equals 15 residues. V trimming: 1 base; J trimming: 0 bases; junction bases outside the gene matches: 2. CDR3 in amino acids: CASSLAGGSSYEQYF. In nucleotides, the CDR3 is TGTGCCAGCAGCTTAGCGGGGGGGAGCTCCTACGAGCAGTACTTC.

The genes are TRBV27 and TRBJ2-7; a possible D gene is TRBD2 (6 bases). Trimming cost V 3 bases and J 3 bases, with 12 bases left between them. This CDR3 contains 14 residues. CDR1 is MNHEY, CDR2 SMNVEV, per germline (reference sequence). CDR3 sequence reads: CASSFVGGYYEQYF. In DNA form, the CDR3 reads TGTGCCAGCAGTTTCGTCGGGGGATACTACGAGCAGTACTTC.

The gene calls are TRBV29-1 and TRBJ2-7; D is unclear. The V end lost 3 bases, the J end lost 2 bases, and 11 bases lay between the germline ends. The germline V gene has CDR1 SQVTM and CDR2 ANQGSEA. This CDR3 has 13 residues. This CDR3 is CSVELADPYEQYF. The CDR3 DNA sequence: TGCAGCGTTGAGCTGGCGGACCCCTACGAGCAGTACTTC.

The chain combines TRBV9 with TRBJ2-7; D call uncertain. The germline CDR1 and CDR2 sequences are SGDLS and YYNGEE. The germline V and J ends were trimmed by 4 bases and 5 bases, with 16 bases remaining between them. The CDR3 consists of 14 residues. The CDR3 nucleotides read TGTGCCAGCAGCTTTTCAGGATTACGGGACGAGCAGTACTTC. As protein: CASSFSGLRDEQYF.

The genes are TRBV27 and TRBJ2-7; either TRBD1 or TRBD2 may supply D (6 bases each). Germline V gene data show CDR1 as MNHEY and CDR2 as SMNVEV (reference sequence). This CDR3 has 14 amino acids. Trimming shortened V by 6 bases and J by 3 bases, and 15 bases separated the two germline ends. The CDR3: CASRLGGRDYEQYF. The CDR3 coding sequence is TGTGCCAGCAGGCTCGGGGGCCGGGACTACGAGCAGTACTTC.

The V gene is TRBV15, the J gene TRBJ2-7; D is perhaps TRBD2 (6 bases). This CDR3 is built from 15 residues. The V end lost 5 bases, the J end lost 4 bases, and 18 bases lay between the germline ends. In germline, CDR1 is LNHNV, CDR2 YYDKDF (reference sequence). Written as DNA, the CDR3 is TGTGCCACCAGCCCCAGGGCGGGGTCTCTTTACGAGCAGTACTTC. Protein sequence: CATSPRAGSLYEQYF.

This chain uses TRBV29-1 with TRBJ2-5, with 12 bases identical to TRBD2. The CDR3 runs 15 residues. Germline lookup yields CDR1 SQVTM and CDR2 ANQGSEA. The V gene end was trimmed by 6 bases and the J gene end by 4 bases; junction bases not matched to a gene: 9. CDR3 DNA: TGCAGCGTCACCACTAGCGGGGGGCCGAGAGAGACCCAGTACTTC. Protein: CSVTTSGGPRETQYF.

This chain connects TRBV7-9 to TRBJ1-2; tentatively, D is TRBD1 (5 bases). This CDR3 spans 13 amino acids. Trimming cost V 1 base and J 8 bases, with 11 bases left between them. Germline CDR1 and CDR2: SEHNR and FQNEAQ (reference sequence). The CDR3 sequence: CASSLGPGVGYTF. The CDR3 DNA sequence: TGTGCCAGCAGCTTAGGTCCGGGGGTCGGCTACACCTTC.

The chain couples TRBV7-9 to TRBJ2-7; D remains ambiguous. Germline V gene data show CDR1 as SEHNR and CDR2 as FQNEAQ (reference sequence). This CDR3 comprises 13 residues. V lost 1 base, J lost 6 bases, and 10 bases lay in between. CDR3 protein: CASSLDGLAEQYF. In DNA form, the CDR3 reads TGTGCCAGCAGCTTAGATGGGTTGGCCGAGCAGTACTTC.

The CDR3 is CASSFLPLTGGEQYF. Here the CDR3 DNA reads TGTGCCAGCAGTTTCCTACCTCTAACGGGTGGCGAGCAGTACTTC. This rearrangement joins TRBV27 to TRBJ2-7; D remains ambiguous. The V and J ends lost 3 bases and 6 bases respectively, with 18 bases between them. The CDR3 is 15 amino acids. Looked up from germline, CDR1 is MNHEY and CDR2 is SMNVEV (reference sequence).

The gene calls are TRBV11-2 and TRBJ2-5; possibly TRBD2 for D (6 bases). Matching the DNA end better, TRBJ2-7 makes the J call doubtful. Germline CDR1 and CDR2: SGHAT and FQNNGV. The CDR3 length is 15 residues. The CDR3 coding sequence is TGTGCCAGCAGCGGGTGGGGGGTGGCGACCTACGAGCAGTACTTC. Encoded protein: CASSGWGVATYEQYF.

As regards this clone: In the same sample, other DNA sequences code for this CDR3. This chain connects TRBV29-1 to TRBJ1-2; D not resolved. Between the trimmed V and J ends, which lost 4 bases and 4 bases, there was a span of 7 bases. Per the germline V gene, CDR1 is SQVTM and CDR2 is ANQGSEA. The CDR3 sequence is 11 residues long. CDR3 in amino acids: CSVASSYGYTF. In nucleotides, the CDR3 is TGCAGCGTTGCCAGCTCCTATGGCTACACCTTC.

The rearrangement links TRBV7-9 to TRBJ1-5, with D hard to call. The length of the CDR3 is 15 residues. Germline loops: CDR1 SEHNR, CDR2 FQNEAQ (reference sequence). The V end was cut by 5 bases, the J end by 5 bases, with 16 bases between. CDR3 amino acids: CASSRDMEPDQPQHF. CDR3 coding DNA: TGTGCCAGCAGCCGAGACATGGAGCCAGATCAGCCCCAGCATTTT.

This chain joins TRBV9 and TRBJ2-2; TRBD2 aligns across 9 bases. The CDR3 runs 16 residues. Unmatched junction bases numbered 12, after V lost 7 bases and J lost 5 bases. The V gene's germline CDR1 is SGDLS and CDR2 YYNGEE. This CDR3 reads CASGPRRGGPTGELFF. The CDR3 DNA is TGTGCCAGCGGCCCTAGGCGGGGGGGCCCGACCGGGGAGCTGTTTTTT.

A note on this clone: The same CDR3 arises from other DNA sequences in this sample as well. The chain employs TRBV7-9 and TRBJ1-3; D is uncertain. Deletions cut 7 bases from V and 1 base from J, with 14 bases between. Germline V lookup: CDR1 SEHNR, CDR2 FQNEAQ (reference sequence). The length of the CDR3 is 15 residues. The CDR3 spells CASTLGGYSGNTIYF. The CDR3 DNA reads TGTGCCAGCACCCTGGGCGGATATTCTGGAAACACCATATATTTT. The whole variable domain, remainder taken from reference TRBV7-9 and TRBJ1-3, is DTGVSQNPRHKITKRGQNVTFRCDPISEHNRLYWYRQTLGQGPEFLTYFQNEAQLEKSRLLSDRFSAERPKGSFSTLEIQRTEQGDSAMYLCASTLGGYSGNTIYFGEGSWLTVV.

V gene TRBV2 combines with J gene TRBJ2-1, with 9 bases identical to TRBD2. Germline CDR1 reads SNHLY; CDR2 reads FYNNEI. The V segment lost 5 bases and the J segment 4 bases; nucleotides outside the gene matches: 6. The CDR3 totals 15 residues. The CDR3 DNA follows: TGTGCCAGCAGTTTAGCGGGGGAGATATACAATGAGCAGTTCTTC. The encoded protein is CASSLAGEIYNEQFF.

The rearrangement uses TRBV15 and TRBJ1-1; tentatively, D is TRBD1 (5 bases). CDR3 length equals 14 residues. V was pared by 2 bases and J by 2 bases, with 9 bases between. Germline V gene data show CDR1 as LNHNV and CDR2 as YYDKDF (reference sequence). This chain's CDR3 is CATSRRRGNTEAFF. The DNA for the CDR3 is TGTGCCACCAGCAGACGAAGGGGAAACACTGAAGCTTTCTTT.